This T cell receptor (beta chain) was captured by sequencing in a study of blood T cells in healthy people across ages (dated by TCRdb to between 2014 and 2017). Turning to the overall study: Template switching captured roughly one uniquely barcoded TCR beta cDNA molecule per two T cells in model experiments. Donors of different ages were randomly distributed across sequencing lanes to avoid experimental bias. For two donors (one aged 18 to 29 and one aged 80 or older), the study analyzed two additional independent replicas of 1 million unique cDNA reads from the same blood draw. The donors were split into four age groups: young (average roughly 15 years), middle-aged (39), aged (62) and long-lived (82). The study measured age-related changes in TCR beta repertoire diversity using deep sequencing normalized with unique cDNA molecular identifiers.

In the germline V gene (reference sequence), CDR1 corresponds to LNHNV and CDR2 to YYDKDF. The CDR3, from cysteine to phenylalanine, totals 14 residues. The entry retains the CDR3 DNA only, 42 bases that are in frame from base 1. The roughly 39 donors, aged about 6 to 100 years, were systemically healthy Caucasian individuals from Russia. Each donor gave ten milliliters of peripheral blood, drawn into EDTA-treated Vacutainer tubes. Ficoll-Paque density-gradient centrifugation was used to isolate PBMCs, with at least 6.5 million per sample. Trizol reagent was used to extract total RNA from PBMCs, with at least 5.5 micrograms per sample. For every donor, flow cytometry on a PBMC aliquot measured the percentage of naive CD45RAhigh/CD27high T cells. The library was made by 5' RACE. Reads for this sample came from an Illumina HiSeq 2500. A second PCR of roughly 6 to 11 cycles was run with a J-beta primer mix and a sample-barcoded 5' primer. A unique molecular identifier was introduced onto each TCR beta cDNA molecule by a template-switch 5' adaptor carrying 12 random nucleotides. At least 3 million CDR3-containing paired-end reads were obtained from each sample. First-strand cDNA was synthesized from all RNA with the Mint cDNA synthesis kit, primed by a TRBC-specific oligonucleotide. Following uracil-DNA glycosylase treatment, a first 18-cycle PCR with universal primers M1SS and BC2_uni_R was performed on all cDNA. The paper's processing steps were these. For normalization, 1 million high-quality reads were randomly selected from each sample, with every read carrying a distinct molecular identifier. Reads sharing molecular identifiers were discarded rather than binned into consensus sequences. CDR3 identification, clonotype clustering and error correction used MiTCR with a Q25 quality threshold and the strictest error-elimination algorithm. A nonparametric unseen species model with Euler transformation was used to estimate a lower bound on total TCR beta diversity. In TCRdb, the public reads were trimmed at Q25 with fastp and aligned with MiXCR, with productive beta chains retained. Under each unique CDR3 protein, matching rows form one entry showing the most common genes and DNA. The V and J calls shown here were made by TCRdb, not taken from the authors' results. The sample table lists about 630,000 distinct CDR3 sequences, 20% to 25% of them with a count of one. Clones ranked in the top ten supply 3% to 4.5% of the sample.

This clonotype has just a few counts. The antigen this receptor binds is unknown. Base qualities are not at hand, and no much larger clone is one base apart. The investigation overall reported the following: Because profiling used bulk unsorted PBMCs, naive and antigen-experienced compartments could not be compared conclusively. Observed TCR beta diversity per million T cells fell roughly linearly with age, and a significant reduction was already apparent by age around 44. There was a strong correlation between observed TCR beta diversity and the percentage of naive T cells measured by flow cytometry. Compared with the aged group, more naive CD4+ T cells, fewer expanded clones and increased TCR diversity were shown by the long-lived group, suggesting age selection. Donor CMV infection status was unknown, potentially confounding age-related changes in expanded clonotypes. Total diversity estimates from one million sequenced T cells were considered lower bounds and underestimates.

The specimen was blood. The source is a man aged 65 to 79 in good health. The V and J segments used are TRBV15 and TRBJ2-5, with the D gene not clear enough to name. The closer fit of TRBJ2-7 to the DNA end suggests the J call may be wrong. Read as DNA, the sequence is TGTGCCACCAGCAGAGAAGAGGCCCCCTACGAGCAGTACTTC. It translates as CATSREEAPYEQYF.